This T cell receptor beta chain was documented in a study of Ad26.COV2.S vaccination and SARS-CoV-2 variants. Regarding the study as a whole: Placebo recipients trailed vaccine recipients in spike-specific TCR breadth.

The treatment is: around 19 received Ad26.COV2.S at low or high dose, single or two shots; 5 received placebo; per-sample allocation not given. The study sampled participants on day 63 after the first vaccine or placebo injection. This CDR3 is built from 14 residues. V gave up 3 bases and J gave up 5 bases, with 13 bases separating them. The V gene's germline CDR1 is MDHEN and CDR2 SYDVKM. Concerning this clone itself: No antigen is known for it.

The repertoire was sequenced with immunoSEQ multiplex PCR; TCRdb's copy has only in-frame clones and lacks some. Of some 370,000 clones listed, 83% are singletons. The V call is TRBV28, the J call TRBJ1-1; no reliable D call. This sample comprised peripheral blood, obtained in a trial of Ad26.COV2.S vaccine versus placebo. This TCR came from a person aged 18-60 years who received the Ad26.COV2.S COVID-19 vaccine or a placebo. CDR3 loop: CASSFEGFSTEAFF. CDR3 bases: TGTGCCAGCAGTTTTGAGGGATTTAGTACTGAAGCTTTCTTT.